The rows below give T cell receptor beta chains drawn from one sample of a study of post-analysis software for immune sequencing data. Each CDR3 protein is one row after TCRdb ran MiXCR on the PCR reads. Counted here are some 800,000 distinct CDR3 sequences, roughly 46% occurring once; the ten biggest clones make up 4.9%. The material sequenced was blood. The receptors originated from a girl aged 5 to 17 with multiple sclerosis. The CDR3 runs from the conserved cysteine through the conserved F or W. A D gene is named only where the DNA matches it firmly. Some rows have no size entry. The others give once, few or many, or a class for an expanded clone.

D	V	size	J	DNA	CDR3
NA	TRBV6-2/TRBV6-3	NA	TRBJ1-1	TGTGCCAGCAGTCATCAGGCCACTGAAGCTTTCTTT	CASSHQATEAFF
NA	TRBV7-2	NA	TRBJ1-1	TGTGCCAGCAGCTTAGTAGGTGGGGGAGTGTACACTGAAGCTTTCTTT	CASSLVGGGVYTEAFF
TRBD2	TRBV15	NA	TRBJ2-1	TGTGCCACCAGCAGGGATTCAATGAGCGGGAGTGACTACAATGAGCAGTTCTTC	CATSRDSMSGSDYNEQFF
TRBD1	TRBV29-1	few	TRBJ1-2	TGCAGCGCGGGACAGGGGGCGAAGGACTATGGCTACACCTTC	CSAGQGAKDYGYTF
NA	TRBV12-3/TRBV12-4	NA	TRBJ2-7	TGTGCCAGCAGTCCACCGTTTGGAGTCACCTACGAGCAGTACTTC	CASSPPFGVTYEQYF
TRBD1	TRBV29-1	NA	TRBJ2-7	TGCAGCGTTGAGGGAGGGACAGGGGGCGACGAGCAGTACTTC	CSVEGGTGGDEQYF
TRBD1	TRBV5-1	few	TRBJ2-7	TGCGCCAGCAGCGGGCCCGGGACAGCACGCTACGAGCAGTACTTC	CASSGPGTARYEQYF
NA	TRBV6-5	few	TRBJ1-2	TGTGCCAGCAGTTACGCCGCGTCCTATGGCTACACCTTC	CASSYAASYGYTF
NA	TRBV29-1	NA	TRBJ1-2	TGCAGCGTGATAAGCCTGGGGGGCTACACCTTC	CSVISLGGYTF
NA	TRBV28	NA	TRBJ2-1	TGTGCCAGCAGTTTGCCAGGGCTGTCCTACAATGAGCAGTTCTTC	CASSLPGLSYNEQFF
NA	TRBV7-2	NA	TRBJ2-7	TGTGCCAGCAGCACGTCTGTGGGCTACTACGAGCAGTACTTC	CASSTSVGYYEQYF
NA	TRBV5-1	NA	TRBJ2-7	TGCGCCAGCAGGGATTCCGGGACCAACGAGCAGTACTTC	CASRDSGTNEQYF
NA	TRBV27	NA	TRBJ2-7	TGTGCCAGCAGTTTAGGTGGGGGAGGCTCCTACGAGCAGTACTTC	CASSLGGGGSYEQYF
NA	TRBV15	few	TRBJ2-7	TGTGCCACCAGCACCCGACAGAACCAGTACTTC	CATSTRQNQYF
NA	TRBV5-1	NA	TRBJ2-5	TGCGCCAGCAGCGACGGTCTCCAAGAGACCCAGTACTTC	CASSDGLQETQYF
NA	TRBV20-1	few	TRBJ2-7	TGCAGTGCTCCTGGGCCGTCCTACGAGCAGTACTTC	CSAPGPSYEQYF
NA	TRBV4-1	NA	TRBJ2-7	TGCGCCAGCAGACAGGAGGTAAATTCCTACGAGCGGTACTTC	CASRQEVNSYERYF
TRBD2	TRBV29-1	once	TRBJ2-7	TGCAGCGTTGAAGTTAGGGCTAGCGGGCTGACCGACTACGAGCAGTACTTC	CSVEVRASGLTDYEQYF
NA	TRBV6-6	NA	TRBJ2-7	TGTGCCAGCAGCCAACCTTGGGACGGAGCCTACGAGCAGTACTTC	CASSQPWDGAYEQYF
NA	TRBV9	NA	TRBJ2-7	TGTGCCAGCAGCCCCGCACTCGACGTCTACGAGCAGTACTTC	CASSPALDVYEQYF
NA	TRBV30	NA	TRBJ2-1	TGTGCCTGGAGTGTTGAGGGAAATGAGCAGTTCTTC	CAWSVEGNEQFF
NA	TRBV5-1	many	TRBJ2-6	TGCGCCAGCAGCTTGCGGGCAGGGGATTCTGGGGCCAACGTCCTGACTTTC	CASSLRAGDSGANVLTF
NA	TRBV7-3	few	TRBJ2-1	TGTGCCAGCAGCTTGACGCCGTCAGGCAATGAGCAGTTCTTC	CASSLTPSGNEQFF
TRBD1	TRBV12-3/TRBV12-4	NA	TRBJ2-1	TGTGCCAGCAGCGAACCCGGGACAGTTCATGAGCAGTTCTTC	CASSEPGTVHEQFF
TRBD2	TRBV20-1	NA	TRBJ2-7	TGCAGTGCTTTCACGGGACTAACCTACGAGCAGTACTTC	CSAFTGLTYEQYF
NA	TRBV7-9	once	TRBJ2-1	TGTGCCAGCAGCCCGAGTTGGGAGCAGTTCTTC	CASSPSWEQFF
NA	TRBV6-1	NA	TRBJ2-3	TGTGCCAGCGGTCCCACTTTCGGAGATACGCAGTATTTT	CASGPTFGDTQYF
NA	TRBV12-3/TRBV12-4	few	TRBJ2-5	TGTGCCAGCAGTTGGCAGCGGACCGGGGTAGAGACCCAGTACTTC	CASSWQRTGVETQYF
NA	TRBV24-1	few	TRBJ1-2	TGTGCCACCAGTGATCCCCCTAACTATGGCTACACCTTC	CATSDPPNYGYTF
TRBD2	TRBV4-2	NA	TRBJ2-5	TGTGCCAGCAGCCAAGATCGCCCAACTTCGACTAGCGGGAGGGGAGAGTGGGAGACCCAGTACTTC	CASSQDRPTSTSGRGEWETQYF
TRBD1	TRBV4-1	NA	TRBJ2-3	TGCGCCAGCAGCCAACCGGACAGGGACAAAGGGTTTACGCAGTATTTT	CASSQPDRDKGFTQYF
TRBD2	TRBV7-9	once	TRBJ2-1	TGTGCCAGCAGCCCCACAGGACTAGATTACAATGAGCAGTTCTTC	CASSPTGLDYNEQFF
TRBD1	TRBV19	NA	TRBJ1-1	TGTGCCAGTAGTATCGGTCCGTCTTACAGGGGGCTTAACACTGAAGCTTTCTTT	CASSIGPSYRGLNTEAFF
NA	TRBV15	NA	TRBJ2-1	TGTGCCACCAGGAAGGTGGCTCAGGCCGATGAGCAGTTCTTC	CATRKVAQADEQFF
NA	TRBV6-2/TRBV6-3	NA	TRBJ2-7	TGTGCCAGCAGACCTCTCCGGGACATAAGCTACGAGCAGTACTTC	CASRPLRDISYEQYF
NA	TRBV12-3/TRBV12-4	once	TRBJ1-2	TGTGCCAGCAGTTTACCAGGGATCTATGGCTACACCTTC	CASSLPGIYGYTF
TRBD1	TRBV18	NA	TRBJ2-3	TGTGCCAGCTCACCACCGCAGGGGGATGATACGCAGTATTTT	CASSPPQGDDTQYF
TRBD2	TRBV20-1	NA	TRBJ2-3	TGCAGTGCTGGCGGACTAGCGGGCAGCACAGATACGCAGTATTTT	CSAGGLAGSTDTQYF
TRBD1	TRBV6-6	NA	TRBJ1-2	TGTGCCAGCAGTTACCGCGACAGGGGGCAAGGCTACACCTTC	CASSYRDRGQGYTF
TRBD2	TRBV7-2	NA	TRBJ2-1	TGTGCCAGCAGCAATAGCGGGACCCCCTTTTATTACAATGAGCAGTTCTTC	CASSNSGTPFYYNEQFF
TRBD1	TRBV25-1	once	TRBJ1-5	TGTGCCAGCAGTAATAGTCCTAATCTGGGGACCGGGACAGGGGTGATTTATAGCAATCAGCCCCAGCATTTT	CASSNSPNLGTGTGVIYSNQPQHF
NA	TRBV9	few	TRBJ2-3	TGTGCCAGCAGCGTAGTCGGGACCAGCACAGATACGCAGTATTTT	CASSVVGTSTDTQYF
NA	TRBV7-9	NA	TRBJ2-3	NA	CASIKRSFLADTQYF
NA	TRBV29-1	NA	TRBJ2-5	TGCAGCGCCGTTGCGGGTTGGGAGACCCAGTACTTC	CSAVAGWETQYF
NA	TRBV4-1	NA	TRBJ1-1	TGCGCCAGCAGCCAAGAGGGGGAGGGCACTGAAGCTTTCTTT	CASSQEGEGTEAFF
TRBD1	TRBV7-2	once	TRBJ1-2	TGTGCCAGCAGCTGGCAGGGGGCGCAGGGCTATGGCTACACCTTC	CASSWQGAQGYGYTF
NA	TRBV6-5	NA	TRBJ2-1	TGTGCCAGCAGACTCGGACTGTACAATGAGCAGTTCTTC	CASRLGLYNEQFF
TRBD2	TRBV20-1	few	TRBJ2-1	TGCAGTGCTAGGTCCCGCGGGAGTCCTTCCTACAATGAGCAGTTCTTC	CSARSRGSPSYNEQFF
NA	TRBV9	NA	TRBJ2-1	TGTGCCAGCAGCGTTGGAATAGGGATAGCGGTGGAAAACAATGAGCAGTTCTTC	CASSVGIGIAVENNEQFF
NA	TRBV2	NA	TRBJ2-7	TGTGCCAGCATCGACAGCACCGAGCAGTACTTC	CASIDSTEQYF
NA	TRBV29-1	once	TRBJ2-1	TGCAGCGAGTGGACTGGCAACTCCTACAATGAGCAGTTCTTC	CSEWTGNSYNEQFF
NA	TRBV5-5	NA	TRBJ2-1	TGTGCCAGCAGCTTGTTGCCGGGAGACAATGAGCAGTTCTTC	CASSLLPGDNEQFF